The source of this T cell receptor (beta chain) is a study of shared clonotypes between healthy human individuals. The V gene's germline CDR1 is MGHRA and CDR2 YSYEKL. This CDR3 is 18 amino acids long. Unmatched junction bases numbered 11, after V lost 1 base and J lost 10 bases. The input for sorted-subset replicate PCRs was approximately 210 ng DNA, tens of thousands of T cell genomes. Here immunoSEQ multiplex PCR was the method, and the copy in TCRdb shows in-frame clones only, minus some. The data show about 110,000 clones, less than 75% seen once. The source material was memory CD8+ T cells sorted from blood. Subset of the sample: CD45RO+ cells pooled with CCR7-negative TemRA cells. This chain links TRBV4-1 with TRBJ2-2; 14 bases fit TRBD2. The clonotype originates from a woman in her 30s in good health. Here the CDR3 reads CASSQVPGLAGARAELFF. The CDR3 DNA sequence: TGCGCCAGCAGCCAAGTCCCGGGACTAGCGGGAGCGCGCGCGGAGCTGTTTTTT.